These T cell receptor beta chains were read from a single sample in a study of blood T cell repertoires in COVID-19. Sequencing used immunoSEQ multiplex PCR; TCRdb keeps in-frame clones, though not all of them. Found here are 250,000 to 350,000 clones, 88% of them singletons; the top ten hold approximately 11%. Sequencing input: peripheral blood. These receptors were obtained from a young woman with COVID-19, enrolled during active disease. CDR3s include the opening cysteine and the closing phenylalanine or tryptophan. D genes are given only for firm matches. Clone size, where shown, is once, few, many, or a class for clones that have expanded.

>TRBJ2-2|TRBD2|TRBV30|NA
TGTGCCTGGAAACGGGGGGTAAACACCGGGGAGCTGTTTTTT
CAWKRGVNTGELFF
>TRBJ2-7|TRBD1|TRBV2|NA
TGTGCCAGCAGTGAAGCGAGGGGCCAGGGGGCCTACGAGCAGTACTTC
CASSEARGQGAYEQYF
>TRBJ1-6|TRBD1|TRBV18|NA
TGTGCCAGCTCACTTCCCCCGGGACAGGGACGTTCACCCCTCCACTTT
CASSLPPGQGRSPLHF
>TRBJ1-4|NA|TRBV28|NA
TGTGCCAGCAGTTTGAACCAGGTCAATGAAAAACTGTTTTTT
CASSLNQVNEKLFF
>TRBJ2-7|TRBD1|TRBV5-1|NA
TGCGCCAGCAGCTTGGCCCAGGGGGTCCGCTACGAGCAGTACTTC
CASSLAQGVRYEQYF
>TRBJ1-1|TRBD1|TRBV27|NA
TGTGCCAGCAGCCGGCAGGGGGTGGGTAGAGCTTTCTTT
CASSRQGVGRAFF
>TRBJ1-1|NA|TRBV30|NA
TGTGCCTGGAGTGTACAAGTTGGGAGTGAAGCTTTCTTT
CAWSVQVGSEAFF
>TRBJ2-3|TRBD2|TRBV28|NA
TGTGCCAGCAGGACTAGCGGGAGCACAGATACGCAGTATTTT
CASRTSGSTDTQYF
>TRBJ1-2|NA|TRBV19|NA
TGTGCCAGTGGGAGGAGCTATGGCTACACCTTC
CASGRSYGYTF
>TRBJ2-7|TRBD1|TRBV7-9|NA
TGTGCCAGCAGCTTATTAGGGACAGGGGACTACGAGCAGTACTTC
CASSLLGTGDYEQYF
>TRBJ2-1|TRBD1|TRBV5-1|NA
TGCGCCAGCAGCCCCGGGACAGGTCTCCATGAGCAGTTCTTC
CASSPGTGLHEQFF
>TRBJ2-7|TRBD2|TRBV5-5|NA
TGTGCCAGCAGCTTGGCGGGCGGAGCGGGAGGTGAAGAGCAGTACTTC
CASSLAGGAGGEEQYF
>TRBJ2-7|TRBD1|TRBV3-1/TRBV3-2|many
TGTGCCAGCAGCCAAGGGACAGGGGCCTACGAGCAGTACTTC
CASSQGTGAYEQYF
>TRBJ2-7|TRBD2|TRBV9|NA
TGTGCCAGCAGCGTAGCGACTAGCGCTAACGAGCAGTACTTC
CASSVATSANEQYF
>TRBJ1-5|TRBD1|TRBV4-1|NA
TGCGCCAGCAGCCAAGGGGACAGGTTTGAGGGCAATCAGCCCCAGCATTTT
CASSQGDRFEGNQPQHF
>TRBJ2-1|TRBD2|TRBV19|once
TGTGCCAGTAGTGTGACTAGCGGGGATTACAATGAGCAGTTCTTC
CASSVTSGDYNEQFF
>TRBJ2-1|TRBD2|TRBV4-2|NA
TGTGCCAGCAGCCAAGAAGTAGGGATAGCGGGCGAGGGTGAGCAGTTCTTC
CASSQEVGIAGEGEQFF
>TRBJ1-2|NA|TRBV30|NA
TGTGCCTGGAGTGTGGGAGGGGTTGGCTACACCTTC
CAWSVGGVGYTF
>TRBJ1-6|NA|TRBV28|NA
TGTGCCAGCAGCCCTGAAGGGGGTCGGAATTCACCCCTCCACTTT
CASSPEGGRNSPLHF
>TRBJ2-1|TRBD2|TRBV28|NA
TGTGCCAGCAGTTACCGGACTAGCGGGAGCTATGAGCAGTTCTTC
CASSYRTSGSYEQFF
>TRBJ1-4|NA|TRBV28|once
TGTGCCAGCAGTTTGCCGCCCTTCCAGTCAACTAATGAAAAACTGTTTTTT
CASSLPPFQSTNEKLFF
>TRBJ2-7|TRBD2|TRBV5-4|NA
TGTGCCAGCAGCTTGAAGCGGCTAGCGGGAGTCAACGAGCAGTACTTC
CASSLKRLAGVNEQYF
>TRBJ2-1|TRBD2|TRBV5-6|NA
TGTGCCAGCAGGTACGACTGGGCGGGAGGATTCCCCGAGCAGTTCTTC
CASRYDWAGGFPEQFF
>TRBJ1-1|NA|TRBV3-1/TRBV3-2|NA
TGTGCCAGCAGCCAAGGCGGTTGGGCAGGGACTGAAGCTTTCTTT
CASSQGGWAGTEAFF
>TRBJ1-1|TRBD1|TRBV5-1|few
TGCGCCAGCAGCTTGGGACGGACAGGAGGTAACACTGAAGCTTTCTTT
CASSLGRTGGNTEAFF
>TRBJ2-1|NA|TRBV4-1|NA
TGCGCCAGCAGATTGGACGGAGGAGGGGCTACCTACAATGAGCAGTTCTTC
CASRLDGGGATYNEQFF
>TRBJ2-3|NA|TRBV11-3|NA
TGTGCCAGCAGCTTAGGGGCGTCTAGCACAGATACGCAGTATTTT
CASSLGASSTDTQYF
>TRBJ2-1|NA|TRBV28|NA
TGTGCCAGCAGTTTAGTGCGGAGCTCCTACAATGAGCAGTTCTTC
CASSLVRSSYNEQFF
>TRBJ2-7|NA|TRBV19|NA
TGTGCCAGTAGTATGACCCGACAGGCGAGTACCTACGAGCAGTACTTC
CASSMTRQASTYEQYF
>TRBJ2-1|TRBD2|TRBV7-9|NA
TGTGCCAGCACGCGGCCAAGCGGGAGAGACAATGAGCAGTTCTTC
CASTRPSGRDNEQFF
>TRBJ2-3|NA|TRBV4-1|NA
TGCGCCAGCAGCAAGGGGCCAGATACGCAGTATTTT
CASSKGPDTQYF
>TRBJ2-1|NA|TRBV5-4|NA
TGTGCCAGCAGGGCCTTGCGGGAAAGTGAGCAGTTCTTC
CASRALRESEQFF
>TRBJ1-2|TRBD1|TRBV5-1|NA
TGCGCCAGCAGCTTGGCCGGGCAGGGGGAGGGCTACACCTTC
CASSLAGQGEGYTF
>TRBJ2-7|TRBD1|TRBV9|NA
TGTGCCAGCAGCGACGGGACAGGGGTCACATCCTACGAGCAGTACTTC
CASSDGTGVTSYEQYF
>TRBJ2-7|TRBD2|TRBV29-1|NA
TGCAGCGTCTCTAGGACTAGCGGGAGCTACGAGCAGTACTTC
CSVSRTSGSYEQYF
>TRBJ2-7|NA|TRBV11-2|once
TGTGCCAGCAGCCGCTCCGGGACATCCACCTACGAGCAGTACTTC
CASSRSGTSTYEQYF
>TRBJ1-2|NA|TRBV27|NA
TGTGCCAGCAGTGGAGATCCGGGAACATATGGCTACACCTTC
CASSGDPGTYGYTF
>TRBJ2-2|NA|TRBV7-2|NA
TGTGCCAGCAGCTTAGCCATTTCCAACACCGGGGAGCTGTTTTTT
CASSLAISNTGELFF
>TRBJ2-5|NA|TRBV7-3|NA
TGTGCCAGCAGCTTAAGTGGCCGGAGAGGCCAGTACTTC
CASSLSGRRGQYF
>TRBJ1-3|TRBD1|TRBV5-1|NA
TGCGCCAGCAGCTCCGGGACAGGGGCCGGAAACACCATATATTTT
CASSSGTGAGNTIYF
>TRBJ2-1|NA|TRBV5-1|NA
TGCGCCAGCAGCTTGGGAGCCTCCTACAATGAGCAGTTCTTC
CASSLGASYNEQFF
>TRBJ2-3|NA|TRBV12-3/TRBV12-4|NA
TGTGCCAGCAGACTAGACGGACCAGATACGCAGTATTTT
CASRLDGPDTQYF
>TRBJ2-4|NA|TRBV30|NA
TGTGCCTGGAGTGTACCAGGAGGGGTCCTTGGGGCCAAAAACATTCAGTACTTC
CAWSVPGGVLGAKNIQYF
>TRBJ2-3|NA|TRBV11-3|NA
TGTGCCAGCAGCCGAGGGCCGGTGGGTGTAGGAGATACGCAGTATTTT
CASSRGPVGVGDTQYF
>TRBJ1-2|NA|TRBV4-2|NA
TGTGCCAGCAGCCAAGCCGAACTAGGACCAACGGGTGGCTACACCTTC
CASSQAELGPTGGYTF
>TRBJ2-7|TRBD1|TRBV9|once
TGTGCCAGCAGCGCCACAGACAGGGCCGGCTACGAGCAGTACTTC
CASSATDRAGYEQYF
>TRBJ1-2|TRBD1|TRBV9|NA
TGTGCCAGCAGCGTAGAAAGACAGGGTGGTGGCTACACCTTC
CASSVERQGGGYTF
>TRBJ2-7|TRBD2|TRBV5-4|NA
TGTGCCAGCAGCGGCGGGACTAGGAGCTCCTACGAGCAGTACTTC
CASSGGTRSSYEQYF
>TRBJ2-1|NA|TRBV11-2|NA
TGTGCCAGCAGCACCCACGGAGGAGTGATGAATGAGCAGTTCTTC
CASSTHGGVMNEQFF
>TRBJ1-6|NA|TRBV28|many
TGTGCCAGCAGCTTATCCTACCGCTCCTATAATTCACCCCTCCACTTT
CASSLSYRSYNSPLHF
>TRBJ1-4|NA|TRBV6-1|NA
TGTGCCAGCAGTCACCGGGGACTTAATGAAAAACTGTTTTTT
CASSHRGLNEKLFF
>TRBJ2-3|NA|TRBV7-6|NA
TGTGCCAGCAGTTATACAGATACGCAGTATTTT
CASSYTDTQYF
>TRBJ1-6|NA|TRBV5-1|NA
TGCGCCAGCAGCTTGGCCGGGACAACAGATAATTCACCCCTCCACTTT
CASSLAGTTDNSPLHF
>TRBJ2-2|TRBD1|TRBV5-6|NA
TGTGCCAGCAGCTCCATCGGACAGGCCAACACCGGGGAGCTGTTTTTT
CASSSIGQANTGELFF
>TRBJ2-7|NA|TRBV7-2|NA
TGTGCCAGCCGGGCGGGCCTAAATTTCCGAGGCGAGCAGTACTTC
CASRAGLNFRGEQYF
>TRBJ2-1|NA|TRBV21-1|NA
TGTGCCAGCAGCAAATTGGGCAGAGGAACTAGGATTTATGAGCAGTTCTTC
CASSKLGRGTRIYEQFF
>TRBJ2-7|NA|TRBV24-1|NA
TGTGCCACCAGTGACTACCCAGACAGTAAGGAGCAGTACTTC
CATSDYPDSKEQYF
>TRBJ2-1|NA|TRBV24-1|NA
TGTGCCACCAGTGAGAGTTCCTACAATGAGCAGTTCTTC
CATSESSYNEQFF
>TRBJ2-7|TRBD1|TRBV7-6|NA
TGTGCCAGCAGCTCGTCGACAGGGTGGAATGGCGAGCAGTACTTC
CASSSSTGWNGEQYF
>TRBJ1-1|TRBD1|TRBV28|NA
TGTGCCAGCACCCCTCTCCCCGGACAGGGAAGCACTGAAGCTTTCTTT
CASTPLPGQGSTEAFF